The entry below describes one T cell receptor (beta chain). The data are from a study of response to subunit inactivated influenza vaccine. Germline assignment: CDR1 LGHNA and CDR2 YNFKEQ. The V gene lost 2 bases and the J gene lost 5 bases, with 15 bases spanning the gap. CDR3 length: 15 residues. Each CDR3 protein gets one entry after TCRdb re-called the RT-PCR reads with MiXCR. The data hold about 160,000 distinct CDR3 sequences, with 9.5% to 12% observed a single time. The source material was CD8+ T cells sorted from PBMCs, sampled around 25 months after vaccination. The TCR sequence derives from a man in his fifties or sixties who received an inactivated influenza vaccine. The gene calls are TRBV4-2 and TRBJ2-5; D may be TRBD2 (6 bases). CDR3 sequence reads: CASSQPGLLRETQYF. CDR3 nucleotide sequence: TGTGCCAGCAGCCAACCGGGACTGCTTCGGGAGACCCAGTACTTC.